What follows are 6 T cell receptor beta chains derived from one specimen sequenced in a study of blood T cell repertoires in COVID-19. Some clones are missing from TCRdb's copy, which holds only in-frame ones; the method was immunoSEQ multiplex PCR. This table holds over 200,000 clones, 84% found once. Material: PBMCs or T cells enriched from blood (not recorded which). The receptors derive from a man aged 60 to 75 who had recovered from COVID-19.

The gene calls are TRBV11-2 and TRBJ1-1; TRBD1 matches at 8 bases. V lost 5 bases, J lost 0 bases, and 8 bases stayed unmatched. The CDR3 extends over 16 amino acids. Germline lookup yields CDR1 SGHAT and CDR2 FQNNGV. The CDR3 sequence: CASSPRTGTMNTEAFF. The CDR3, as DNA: TGTGCCAGCAGCCCAAGGACAGGGACTATGAACACTGAAGCTTTCTTT.

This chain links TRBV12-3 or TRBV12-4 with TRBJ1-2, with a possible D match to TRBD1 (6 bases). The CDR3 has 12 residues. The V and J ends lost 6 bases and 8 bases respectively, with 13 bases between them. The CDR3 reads CASSRGQRGYTF. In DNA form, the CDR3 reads TGTGCCAGCAGCCGAGGACAGCGCGGCTACACCTTC.

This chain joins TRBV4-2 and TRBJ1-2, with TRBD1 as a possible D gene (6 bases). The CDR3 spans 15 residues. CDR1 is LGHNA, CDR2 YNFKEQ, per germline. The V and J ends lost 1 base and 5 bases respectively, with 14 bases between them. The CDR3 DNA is TGTGCCAGCAGCCAAGCCCCGACAGGAACATATGGCTACACCTTC. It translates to CASSQAPTGTYGYTF.

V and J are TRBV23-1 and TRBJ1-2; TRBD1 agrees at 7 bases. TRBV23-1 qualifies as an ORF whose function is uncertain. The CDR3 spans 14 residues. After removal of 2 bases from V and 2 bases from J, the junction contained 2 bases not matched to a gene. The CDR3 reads CASSQLGQNYGYTF. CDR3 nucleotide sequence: TGCGCCAGCAGTCAACTGGGACAGAACTATGGCTACACCTTC.

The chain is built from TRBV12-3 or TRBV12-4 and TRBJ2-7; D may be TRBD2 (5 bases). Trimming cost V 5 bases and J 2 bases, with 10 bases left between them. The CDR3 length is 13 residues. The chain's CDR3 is CASSILATYEQYF. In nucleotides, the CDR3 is TGTGCCAGCAGTATCCTAGCCACCTACGAGCAGTACTTC.

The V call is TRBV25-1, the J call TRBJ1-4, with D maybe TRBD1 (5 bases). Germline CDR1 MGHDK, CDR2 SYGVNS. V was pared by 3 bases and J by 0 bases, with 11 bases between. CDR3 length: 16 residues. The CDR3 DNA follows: TGTGCCAGCAGTGACCAGGGCCTCGCAACTAATGAAAAACTGTTTTTT. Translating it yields CASSDQGLATNEKLFF.